These T cell receptor beta chains were read from a single sample in a study of blood T cell repertoires in COVID-19. TCRdb's copy holds only in-frame clones and misses some; the assay was immunoSEQ multiplex PCR. This sample has over 100,000 clones, with about 89% found just once. What was sequenced was peripheral blood. The receptors come from a man aged 40-55 years with acute or convalescent COVID-19. Both conserved end residues are trimmed from each CDR3.

j_call | cdr3_length | v_call | cdr3_aa
TRBJ1-2 | 14 | TRBV4-2 | ASSRVTQGLNYGYT
TRBJ2-7 | 12 | TRBV9 | ASSTGTGGHEQY
TRBJ2-1 | 12 | TRBV11-2 | ASSEDRGHNEQF
TRBJ2-1 | 11 | TRBV7-2 | ASSLALYSEQF
TRBJ2-2 | 9 | TRBV9 | ASSLPGELF
TRBJ2-7 | 12 | TRBV19 | ASSRQGRPYEQY
TRBJ1-2 | 13 | TRBV15 | ATSRDPTAPGGYT
TRBJ2-5 | 13 | TRBV9 | ASSVAGTSKETQY
TRBJ1-2 | 11 | TRBV19 | ASSTGNGYGYT
TRBJ2-2 | 16 | TRBV5-1 | ASSLVVADGGSTGELF
TRBJ1-1 | 10 | TRBV12-3/TRBV12-4 | ASSWFRAEAF